The rows below give T cell receptor beta chains drawn from one sample of a study of cytomegalovirus exposure and HLA in healthy donors. The protocol was immunoSEQ multiplex PCR, while the TCRdb copy is restricted to in-frame clones and leaves out a portion. The sample holds 90,000 to 120,000 clones; around 73% are singletons and the top ten take 7.8%. The specimen was PBMCs. These receptors were obtained from a man in his thirties or forties in good health and CMV-seronegative. CDR3s include the opening cysteine and the closing phenylalanine or tryptophan. Each record gives: V gene, D gene, CDR3 length, clone size, J gene, CDR3 DNA, CDR3 protein. D genes are given only for firm matches. Rows give clone size only sometimes, using once, few, many, or a class for an expanded clone.

v_gene: TRBV2
d_gene: NA
len: 13
abundance: NA
j_gene: TRBJ2-5
CDR3nt: TGTGCCAGCTGTCAGGAACGTCAAGAGACCCAGTACTTC
CDR3aa: CASCQERQETQYF

v_gene: TRBV7-2
d_gene: NA
len: 17
abundance: NA
j_gene: TRBJ1-5
CDR3nt: TGTGCCAGCAGCTTAGTGAGTCCGACAGCGAACAATCAGCCCCAGCATTTT
CDR3aa: CASSLVSPTANNQPQHF

v_gene: TRBV6-5
d_gene: NA
len: 15
abundance: NA
j_gene: TRBJ2-5
CDR3nt: TGTGCCAGCAGTGCCCTATGGAGGGAAGAAGAGACCCAGTACTTC
CDR3aa: CASSALWREEETQYF

v_gene: TRBV13
d_gene: NA
len: 14
abundance: NA
j_gene: TRBJ1-1
CDR3nt: TGTGCCAGCAGCTCTACAGGGAAGAACACTGAAGCTTTCTTT
CDR3aa: CASSSTGKNTEAFF

v_gene: TRBV5-1
d_gene: NA
len: 15
abundance: NA
j_gene: TRBJ2-7
CDR3nt: TGCGCCAGCAGCTTGGCCCCGGCCAGGGCGTACGAGCAGTACTTC
CDR3aa: CASSLAPARAYEQYF

v_gene: TRBV14
d_gene: TRBD2
len: 15
abundance: NA
j_gene: TRBJ2-5
CDR3nt: TGTGCCAGCAGCATCCGGACTAGTCTCCGGGAGACCCAGTACTTC
CDR3aa: CASSIRTSLRETQYF

v_gene: TRBV9
d_gene: NA
len: 12
abundance: NA
j_gene: TRBJ2-5
CDR3nt: TGTGCCAGCAGCAAAGGGGGAGAGACCCAGTACTTC
CDR3aa: CASSKGGETQYF

v_gene: TRBV6-1
d_gene: TRBD1
len: 16
abundance: NA
j_gene: TRBJ2-1
CDR3nt: TGTGCCAGCAGTGAAGGACAGGGAATTTCCTACAATGAGCAGTTCTTC
CDR3aa: CASSEGQGISYNEQFF

v_gene: TRBV28
d_gene: TRBD1
len: 15
abundance: NA
j_gene: TRBJ2-7
CDR3nt: TGTGCCAGCAGTTCAACCGGGACAGGGGCTCCCGAGCAGTACTTC
CDR3aa: CASSSTGTGAPEQYF

v_gene: TRBV5-6
d_gene: NA
len: 14
abundance: once
j_gene: TRBJ2-5
CDR3nt: TGTGCCAGCAGCTTGGAGTGGCGGGGTGAGACCCAGTACTTC
CDR3aa: CASSLEWRGETQYF

v_gene: TRBV19
d_gene: TRBD1
len: 14
abundance: NA
j_gene: TRBJ2-3
CDR3nt: TGTGCCAGTAGTGGGACAGGGGGCTTCGATACGCAGTATTTT
CDR3aa: CASSGTGGFDTQYF

v_gene: TRBV29-1
d_gene: NA
len: 13
abundance: NA
j_gene: TRBJ1-3
CDR3nt: TGCAGCGTATCCAGGGGCGCTGGAAACACCATATATTTT
CDR3aa: CSVSRGAGNTIYF

v_gene: TRBV10-2
d_gene: TRBD1
len: 14
abundance: NA
j_gene: TRBJ1-1
CDR3nt: TGCGCCAGCAGCCGGGACAGGCCGAACACTGAAGCTTTCTTT
CDR3aa: CASSRDRPNTEAFF

v_gene: TRBV18
d_gene: NA
len: 14
abundance: NA
j_gene: TRBJ2-7
CDR3nt: TGTGCCAGCTCACCGCGGGACAGCACATACGAGCAGTACTTC
CDR3aa: CASSPRDSTYEQYF

v_gene: TRBV29-1
d_gene: NA
len: 15
abundance: NA
j_gene: TRBJ2-1
CDR3nt: TGCAGCGCACTAACCGGGACAAGTCCCTACAATGAGCAGTTCTTC
CDR3aa: CSALTGTSPYNEQFF

v_gene: TRBV15
d_gene: TRBD1
len: 16
abundance: NA
j_gene: TRBJ1-5
CDR3nt: TGTGCCACCAGCAGAAGTCCGGGACAGAACAATCAGCCCCAGCATTTT
CDR3aa: CATSRSPGQNNQPQHF

v_gene: TRBV5-1
d_gene: NA
len: 15
abundance: few
j_gene: TRBJ2-7
CDR3nt: TGCGCCCCCAGGCACCCGGGGGGCGGGGTAGGCGAGCAGTACTTC
CDR3aa: CAPRHPGGGVGEQYF

v_gene: TRBV9
d_gene: TRBD2
len: 17
abundance: NA
j_gene: TRBJ2-1
CDR3nt: TGTGCCAGCAGCGTAGTAGGTAGCGGGAGGACGGGTAATGAGCAGTTCTTC
CDR3aa: CASSVVGSGRTGNEQFF

v_gene: TRBV10-3
d_gene: NA
len: 14
abundance: NA
j_gene: TRBJ2-1
CDR3nt: TGTGCCATCAGTGGGGCAGCTAAGGACAATGAGCAGTTCTTC
CDR3aa: CAISGAAKDNEQFF

v_gene: TRBV5-6
d_gene: TRBD2
len: 17
abundance: once
j_gene: TRBJ2-2
CDR3nt: TGTGCCAGCAGCTCATCTGCTAGCGGGGACTACACCGGGGAGCTGTTTTTT
CDR3aa: CASSSSASGDYTGELFF

v_gene: TRBV4-2
d_gene: NA
len: 15
abundance: NA
j_gene: TRBJ2-5
CDR3nt: TGTGCCAGCAGCCCCACTCTCACCGAGTGGGAGACCCAGTACTTC
CDR3aa: CASSPTLTEWETQYF

v_gene: TRBV5-6
d_gene: NA
len: 15
abundance: NA
j_gene: TRBJ2-7
CDR3nt: TGTGCCAGCAGCTTGGGGCGGGGGCGCCCGTACGAGCAGTACTTC
CDR3aa: CASSLGRGRPYEQYF

v_gene: TRBV29-1
d_gene: TRBD2
len: 17
abundance: NA
j_gene: TRBJ2-2
CDR3nt: TGCAGCGTTACGGGACTAGCGGGGGGCCCGAACACCGGGGAGCTGTTTTTT
CDR3aa: CSVTGLAGGPNTGELFF

v_gene: TRBV6-1
d_gene: NA
len: 16
abundance: many
j_gene: TRBJ1-1
CDR3nt: TGTGCCAGCAGGGAAAAAACGGGGGATATGAACACTGAAGCTTTCTTT
CDR3aa: CASREKTGDMNTEAFF

v_gene: TRBV30
d_gene: TRBD1
len: 15
abundance: few
j_gene: TRBJ1-6
CDR3nt: TGTGCCTGGAGCCAACAGGGGGCTCGCAATTCACCCCTCCACTTT
CDR3aa: CAWSQQGARNSPLHF

v_gene: TRBV19
d_gene: TRBD2
len: 17
abundance: NA
j_gene: TRBJ2-3
CDR3nt: TGTGCCAGTAGTACCGGTGCGACTAGCGGGAGGGCAGATACGCAGTATTTT
CDR3aa: CASSTGATSGRADTQYF

v_gene: TRBV7-9
d_gene: TRBD2
len: 16
abundance: few
j_gene: TRBJ2-5
CDR3nt: TGTGCCAGCAGCTTAGTACTAGCGGACTACCAAGAGACCCAGTACTTC
CDR3aa: CASSLVLADYQETQYF

v_gene: TRBV10-3
d_gene: NA
len: 17
abundance: NA
j_gene: TRBJ1-2
CDR3nt: TGTGCCATCAGTGAAGACCCGGCAGGGTCCTGGGGCTATGGCTACACCTTC
CDR3aa: CAISEDPAGSWGYGYTF

v_gene: TRBV4-1
d_gene: TRBD1
len: 16
abundance: NA
j_gene: TRBJ2-1
CDR3nt: TGCGCCAGCAGACCAACGGGACAGGGTTTATACAATGAGCAGTTCTTC
CDR3aa: CASRPTGQGLYNEQFF

v_gene: TRBV27
d_gene: NA
len: 13
abundance: NA
j_gene: TRBJ2-7
CDR3nt: TGTGCCAGCAGTTTTGGTGGCTCCGACAGACTGTACTTC
CDR3aa: CASSFGGSDRLYF

v_gene: TRBV30
d_gene: TRBD1
len: 12
abundance: NA
j_gene: TRBJ1-4
CDR3nt: TGTGCCTGGAATTCAGGGGGGGAAAAACTGTTTTTT
CDR3aa: CAWNSGGEKLFF

v_gene: TRBV5-1
d_gene: NA
len: 16
abundance: NA
j_gene: TRBJ2-3
CDR3nt: TGCGCCAGCAGCTTGTCCCCAGGGGAGGGGACAGATACGCAGTATTTT
CDR3aa: CASSLSPGEGTDTQYF

v_gene: TRBV7-2
d_gene: TRBD2
len: 14
abundance: NA
j_gene: TRBJ2-5
CDR3nt: TGTGCCAGCAGCCGACCGGGACTAGGCGAGACCCAGTACTTC
CDR3aa: CASSRPGLGETQYF

v_gene: TRBV5-4
d_gene: TRBD1
len: 16
abundance: NA
j_gene: TRBJ2-7
CDR3nt: TGTGCCAGCAGCTCCGGGTTGGGACAGAGTTACTACGAGCAGTACTTC
CDR3aa: CASSSGLGQSYYEQYF

v_gene: TRBV6-5
d_gene: TRBD2
len: 15
abundance: NA
j_gene: TRBJ2-5
CDR3nt: TGTGCCAGCAGTGTCGAAGCGGGGGGGCTGGAGACCCAGTACTTC
CDR3aa: CASSVEAGGLETQYF

v_gene: TRBV7-8
d_gene: TRBD1
len: 14
abundance: NA
j_gene: TRBJ1-1
CDR3nt: TGTGCCAGCAGCATACGACAGGGGAACACTGAAGCTTTCTTT
CDR3aa: CASSIRQGNTEAFF

v_gene: TRBV29-1
d_gene: TRBD2
len: 14
abundance: NA
j_gene: TRBJ2-5
CDR3nt: TGCAGCGTCGTAACTAGCGGGAGGTCAGAGACCCAGTACTTC
CDR3aa: CSVVTSGRSETQYF

v_gene: TRBV10-1
d_gene: NA
len: 16
abundance: NA
j_gene: TRBJ2-7
CDR3nt: TGCGCCAGCAGTGAACCGCCCTGGACATACGCCTACGAGCAGTACTTC
CDR3aa: CASSEPPWTYAYEQYF

v_gene: TRBV2
d_gene: TRBD1
len: 14
abundance: NA
j_gene: TRBJ1-1
CDR3nt: TGTGCCAGCAGTTTCGACAGGGGTGGAACTGAAGCTTTCTTT
CDR3aa: CASSFDRGGTEAFF

v_gene: TRBV7-9
d_gene: NA
len: 14
abundance: NA
j_gene: TRBJ2-7
CDR3nt: TGTGCCAGCAGCTCTCCAGGGTCGGCCTACGAGCAGTACTTC
CDR3aa: CASSSPGSAYEQYF

v_gene: TRBV9
d_gene: NA
len: 14
abundance: NA
j_gene: TRBJ2-7
CDR3nt: TGTGCCAGCAGCGTAGGGCCACAGGGTTTCGAGCAGTACTTC
CDR3aa: CASSVGPQGFEQYF

v_gene: TRBV30
d_gene: TRBD2
len: 16
abundance: NA
j_gene: TRBJ2-1
CDR3nt: TGTGCCTGGTCCGCGGGACTAAGCGGGAGTTACAATGAGCAGTTCTTC
CDR3aa: CAWSAGLSGSYNEQFF

v_gene: TRBV9
d_gene: TRBD2
len: 15
abundance: NA
j_gene: TRBJ2-7
CDR3nt: TGTGCCAGCAGCCCCAGAGCGGGAGCGGCCTACGAGCAGTACTTC
CDR3aa: CASSPRAGAAYEQYF

v_gene: TRBV29-1
d_gene: TRBD1
len: 14
abundance: many
j_gene: TRBJ2-2
CDR3nt: TGCAGCGGAGGACAGGGAGTGGGGAGCGGGGAGCTGTTTTTT
CDR3aa: CSGGQGVGSGELFF

v_gene: TRBV4-1
d_gene: TRBD2
len: 17
abundance: few
j_gene: TRBJ2-2
CDR3nt: TGCGCCAGCAGCCAAGATGGGGCGGGGAGGGGCACCGGGGAGCTGTTTTTT
CDR3aa: CASSQDGAGRGTGELFF

v_gene: TRBV30
d_gene: NA
len: 13
abundance: NA
j_gene: TRBJ1-5
CDR3nt: TGTGCCTGGAGTAACGACCCCAGAGGGCCCCAGCATTTT
CDR3aa: CAWSNDPRGPQHF